The present entry profiles one T cell receptor (beta chain) with its context. This sample stems from a study of T cells in tuberculosis. Regarding time point: new active TB diagnosis, blood taken before or within 7 days of starting treatment. Each clinical donor contributed on average about 92,000 T cells from unsorted cryopreserved PBMC. The CDR3 extends over 15 amino acids. Trimming removed 0 bases from V and 4 bases from J; junction bases left unmatched: 3. The germline gives CDR1 SGHRS, CDR2 YFSETQ. The protocol was immunoSEQ multiplex PCR, while the TCRdb copy is restricted to in-frame clones and leaves out a portion. The sample shows roughly 34,000 clones, 86% of them seen only once.

The TCR sequence derives from an adult with tuberculosis. The sequencing here drew on PBMCs, taken at tuberculosis diagnosis. The genes are TRBV5-1 and TRBJ1-4; 7 nucleotides match TRBD1. DNA for the CDR3: TGCGCCAGCAGCTTGGACACAGGGGTTAATGAAAAACTGTTTTTT. Residues: CASSLDTGVNEKLFF. Full variable domain (rest looked up from reference TRBV5-1 and TRBJ1-4): KAGVTQTPRYLIKTRGQQVTLSCSPISGHRSVSWYQQTPGQGLQFLFEYFSETQRNKGNFPGRFSGRQFSNSRSEMNVSTLELGDSALYLCASSLDTGVNEKLFFGSGTQLSVL.